The present TCR beta chain was sequenced within a study of beta chain features in type 1 diabetes. CD4+ naive, central memory, regulatory and stem cell-like memory subsets were isolated by sorting on CD45RO/CCR7/CD25/CD127/CD95/CD27. To note about this clone: At one end the junction does not follow the germline gene, possibly because of a read error.

Reverse transcribing all isolated RNA meant expressed TCRB transcripts were sequenced. The repertoire was sequenced with immunoSEQ multiplex PCR; TCRdb's copy has only in-frame clones and lacks some. The sample holds around 340,000 clones, approximately 8% seen once. The receptor was isolated from a woman aged 18-29 years in good health. Sequences were obtained from central memory CD4+ T cells from blood.

The CDR3 reads CAISEGGVQETQYF. In DNA, the CDR3 is TGTGCCATCAGTGAAGGCGGGGTCCAAGAGACCCAGTACTTC. The chain has TRBV6-5 and TRBJ2-5, with TRBD2 as a possible D gene (6 bases). CDR3 length: 14 amino acids. The germline V gene encodes CDR1 MNHEY and CDR2 SVGAGI.